This T cell receptor (beta chain) was retrieved from a study of tumor and adjacent non-tumor tissue in lung cancer. Three rounds of nested PCR, following a modified ARM-PCR protocol, produced the TCRbeta library. TCRdb reprocessed the multiplex PCR reads with MiXCR, giving one entry per CDR3 protein. The sample has over 110,000 distinct CDR3 sequences; approximately 66% are singletons. V lost 0 bases and J lost 5; bases outside the gene matches: 5. This CDR3 is 16 amino acids long. Germline assignment: CDR1 SGHRS and CDR2 YFSETQ. This sample's RNA came from whole unsorted tissue. The V and J genes are TRBV5-1 and TRBJ2-2; 9 nucleotides agree with TRBD2. The receptor comes from a man between 60 and 70 years old with small cell lung cancer. Sequencing was carried out using lung tumor tissue. The CDR3 DNA reads as TGCGCCAGCAGCTTGGGAGCGGGAGGTCGGACCGGGGAGCTGTTTTTT. It codes for CASSLGAGGRTGELFF.